Shown below are 9 T cell receptor beta chains from a single sample sequenced in a study of liver allograft versus peripheral blood T cells. Study-level information: Comparative analysis was performed on T cell receptor repertoires from transplanted livers and from recipients' peripheral blood.

Each CDR3 protein gets one entry after TCRdb re-called the reads with MiXCR. Seen here are thousands of distinct CDR3 sequences, over 12% observed once, and the top ten hold 4.2%. The receptor source for this set is a human patient who had a liver transplant. Some T cells may have originated in the graft donor.

By its share, this clonotype is medium-sized. The rearrangement joins TRBV5-6 to TRBJ2-3; no firm D call. The germline V gene has CDR1 SGHDT and CDR2 YYEEEE. This CDR3 has 14 residues. V gave up 4 bases and J gave up 4 bases, with 13 bases separating them. DNA of the CDR3: TGTGCCAGCAGCCCAACTTCGGGCGCAGATACGCAGTATTTT. Its protein product is CASSPTSGADTQYF.

V and J are TRBV20-1 and TRBJ1-5; D is perhaps TRBD1 (6 bases). From germline, CDR1 is DFQATT and CDR2 SNEGSKA (reference sequence). V gave up 6 bases and J gave up 3 bases, with 12 bases separating them. The length of the CDR3 is 13 residues. This CDR3 reads CSATQGPNQPQHF. The DNA for the CDR3 is TGCAGTGCGACACAGGGCCCCAATCAGCCCCAGCATTTT.

The gene calls are TRBV7-2 and TRBJ2-1; maybe TRBD2 (6 bases). V lost 5 bases and J 6 bases, leaving 14 bases between the germline ends. CDR1 is SGHTA, CDR2 FQGNSA, per germline. The CDR3 runs to 14 residues. In nucleotides, the CDR3 is TGTGCCAGCAGCCCCCGCGCGACTAGCAATGAGCAGTTCTTC. It yields the protein CASSPRATSNEQFF.

This clonotype is categorized as medium-sized (0.01 to 0.1%). This chain joins TRBV6-6 and TRBJ2-3; tentative D call: TRBD1 (5 bases). The germline CDR1 and CDR2 sequences are MNHNY and SVGAGI (reference sequence). CDR3 length: 14 residues. Trimming took 6 bases from V and 4 from J, leaving 14 bases between them. The CDR3 coding sequence is TGTGCCAGCAGAGTAGGGGTAGGCGCAGATACGCAGTATTTT. Translated: CASRVGVGADTQYF.

This clonotype ranks as medium-sized. The genes are TRBV27 and TRBJ2-1; D might be TRBD2 (6 bases). From germline, CDR1 is MNHEY and CDR2 SMNVEV (reference sequence). The CDR3 has 16 residues. V was shortened by 5 bases and J by 3 bases, with 17 bases between the two germline ends. The CDR3 DNA follows: TGTGCCAGCAGTCCGAGAAAGGGACTGTTCTACAATGAGCAGTTCTTC. This gives the protein CASSPRKGLFYNEQFF.

CDR3 in amino acids: CATSDATGIYEQYF. CDR3 DNA: TGTGCCACCAGTGATGCGACAGGGATCTACGAGCAGTACTTC. The chain links TRBV24-1 to TRBJ2-7; TRBD1 aligns across 7 bases. The CDR3 spans 14 residues. Germline lookup yields CDR1 KGHDR and CDR2 SFDVKD. The J segment lost 3 bases and the V segment lost 3 bases, leaving 4 bases of the junction unmatched.

In its sample, this clonotype is medium-sized (0.01 to 0.1%). CDR3 in amino acids: CASRPGGWNTEAFF. The CDR3, as DNA: TGTGCCAGCAGGCCAGGTGGGTGGAACACTGAAGCTTTCTTT. The gene calls are TRBV6-1 and TRBJ1-1; D remains ambiguous. CDR3 length: 14 amino acids. V shed 6 bases and J shed 1 base, with 12 bases lying between them. CDR1 is MNHNS and CDR2 is SASEGT in the germline V gene.

A single count supports this clonotype. The chain is built from TRBV18 and TRBJ2-7; 7 nucleotides agree with TRBD1. Unmatched junction bases numbered 6, after V lost 4 bases and J lost 3 bases. The CDR3 runs to 14 residues. The germline CDR1 and CDR2 sequences are KGHSH and LQKENI. The DNA for the CDR3 is TGTGCCAGCTCACAAATGACAGGGAGCTACGAGCAGTACTTC. Translated: CASSQMTGSYEQYF. Full variable domain (outside the CDR3, taken from reference TRBV18 and TRBJ2-7): NAGVMQNPRHLVRRRGQEARLRCSPMKGHSHVYWYRQLPEEGLKFMVYLQKENIIDESGMPKERFSAEFPKEGPSILRIQQVVRGDSAAYFCASSQMTGSYEQYFGPGTRLTVT.

This clonotype is deemed medium-sized (0.01 to 0.1%). The chain carries TRBV27 and TRBJ1-6; no firm D call. The CDR3 totals 14 residues. Trimming stripped 3 bases from V and 8 bases from J, with 11 bases between. Germline V gives CDR1 MNHEY, CDR2 SMNVEV (reference sequence). The chain's CDR3 is CASSFRRRDSPLHF. In nucleotides, the CDR3 is TGTGCCAGCAGTTTTAGGCGGAGGGATTCACCCCTCCACTTT.